The rows below give T cell receptor beta chains drawn from one sample of a study of response to subunit inactivated influenza vaccine. One entry per CDR3 protein results from TCRdb running MiXCR on the RT-PCR reads. The sample consists of around 790,000 distinct CDR3 sequences, roughly 20% of them appearing once. The sequencing used PBMCs from blood, collected around 5 days after vaccination. The receptors stem from a man aged 45-65 years who received an inactivated influenza vaccine. The CDR3 runs from the conserved cysteine through the conserved F or W. D genes are given only for firm matches. Clone sizes are given selectively: once, few, many, or a class where the clone is expanded.

>TRBJ2-1|-|TRBV20-1|-
CSARDPITGARNYNEQFF
TGCAGTGCTAGAGATCCGATCACGGGGGCCCGAAACTACAATGAGCAGTTCTTC
>TRBJ1-2|few|TRBV7-9|-
CASSLAAGKYGYTF
TGTGCCAGCAGCTTAGCGGCGGGGAAATATGGCTACACCTTC
>TRBJ2-1|-|TRBV5-1|TRBD1
CASSLANLGQGGGEQFF
TGCGCCAGCAGCTTGGCCAATCTTGGACAGGGGGGAGGTGAGCAGTTCTTC
>TRBJ2-3|-|TRBV7-6|-
CASSLVGGSSSTDTQYF
TGTGCCAGCAGCTTAGTAGGCGGGTCATCTAGCACAGATACGCAGTATTTT
>TRBJ2-2|few|TRBV5-1|-
CASSPTGFTGELFF
TGCGCCAGCAGCCCCACAGGGTTCACCGGGGAGCTGTTTTTT
>TRBJ2-2|-|TRBV10-3|-
CAINLNRDAGELFF
TGTGCCATCAATCTTAACAGGGACGCCGGGGAGCTGTTTTTT
>TRBJ2-1|-|TRBV7-9|-
CASSRNSYEQFF
TGTGCCAGCAGCCGGAATTCGTACGAGCAGTTCTTC
>TRBJ2-7|-|TRBV5-1|TRBD1
CASRDGQEDYEQYF
TGCGCCAGCAGGGACGGACAGGAAGACTACGAGCAGTACTTC
>TRBJ2-6|-|TRBV16|-
CASSPTRGANVLTF
TGTGCCAGCAGCCCAACTCGGGGGGCCAACGTCCTGACTTTC
>TRBJ1-5|-|TRBV6-1|-
CASRTTQPNQPQHF
TGTGCCAGCAGGACCACCCAGCCCAATCAGCCCCAGCATTTT
>TRBJ2-3|-|TRBV5-8|-
CASSEKGLLEDTQYF
TGTGCCAGCAGCGAAAAAGGTCTGCTAGAGGATACGCAGTATTTT
>TRBJ1-4|-|TRBV27|TRBD1
CASSPGQGRKLFF
TGTGCCAGCAGCCCGGGACAGGGAAGAAAACTGTTTTTT
>TRBJ1-4|-|TRBV7-9|-
CASSLQGGGLNEKLFF
TGTGCCAGCAGCTTACAGGGAGGAGGTCTTAATGAAAAACTGTTTTTT
>TRBJ2-7|-|TRBV4-1|-
CASSQTISYEQYF
TGCGCCAGCAGCCAAACGATCTCCTACGAGCAGTACTTC
>TRBJ2-7|once|TRBV28|-
CASNLLGSYEQYF
TGTGCCAGCAACCTCCTTGGGAGCTACGAGCAGTACTTC
>TRBJ2-1|-|TRBV20-1|-
CSARAGGSTNNEQFF
TGCAGTGCTCGCGCCGGAGGGTCTACCAACAATGAGCAGTTCTTC
>TRBJ1-1|-|TRBV6-1|-
CASSPLMGAVASTEAFF
TGTGCCAGCAGCCCACTTATGGGAGCGGTAGCGTCAACTGAAGCTTTCTTT
>TRBJ2-7|-|TRBV4-1|TRBD1
CASSQPGQGAEEQYF
TGCGCCAGCAGCCAACCGGGACAGGGGGCGGAGGAGCAGTACTTC
>TRBJ2-2|-|TRBV29-1|-
CSVRPTGSNTGELFF
TGCAGCGTTAGACCAACGGGGTCGAACACCGGGGAGCTGTTTTTT
>TRBJ2-6|few|TRBV11-2|-
CASSPLGGKTGANVLTF
TGTGCCAGCAGCCCCCTGGGGGGTAAGACTGGGGCCAACGTCCTGACTTTC
>TRBJ2-5|-|TRBV4-3|TRBD2
CASSRGILAGQETQYF
TGCGCCAGCAGCCGCGGCATACTAGCGGGGCAAGAGACCCAGTACTTC
>TRBJ2-5|-|TRBV6-4|-
CARSEGVLCQETQYF
TGTGCCAGAAGTGAGGGGGTGCTTTGCCAAGAGACCCAGTACTTC
>TRBJ1-2|-|TRBV20-1|-
CSARDLATGQAYGYTF
TGCAGTGCTAGAGATCTCGCCACAGGACAAGCCTATGGCTACACCTTC
>TRBJ1-5|-|TRBV11-1|TRBD1
CASSGAQGDSYRNQPQHF
TGTGCCAGCAGCGGCGCCCAGGGGGATAGCTATCGCAATCAGCCCCAGCATTTT
>TRBJ1-4|many|TRBV7-2|TRBD1
CASSRDDRANEKLFF
TGTGCCAGCAGCCGAGACGACAGGGCTAATGAAAAACTGTTTTTT